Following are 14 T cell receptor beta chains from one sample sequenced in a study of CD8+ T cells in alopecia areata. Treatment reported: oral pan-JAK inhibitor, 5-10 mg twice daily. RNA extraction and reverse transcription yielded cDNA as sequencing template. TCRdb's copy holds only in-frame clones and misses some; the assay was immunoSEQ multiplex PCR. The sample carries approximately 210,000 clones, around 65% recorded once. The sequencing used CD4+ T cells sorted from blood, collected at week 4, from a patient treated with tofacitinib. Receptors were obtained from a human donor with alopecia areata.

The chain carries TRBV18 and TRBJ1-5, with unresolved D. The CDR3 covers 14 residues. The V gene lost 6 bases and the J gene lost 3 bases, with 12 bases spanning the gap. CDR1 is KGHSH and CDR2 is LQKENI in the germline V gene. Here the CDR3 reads CASSPGSFNQPQHF. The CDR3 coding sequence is TGTGCCAGCTCCCCCGGGTCCTTCAATCAGCCCCAGCATTTT.

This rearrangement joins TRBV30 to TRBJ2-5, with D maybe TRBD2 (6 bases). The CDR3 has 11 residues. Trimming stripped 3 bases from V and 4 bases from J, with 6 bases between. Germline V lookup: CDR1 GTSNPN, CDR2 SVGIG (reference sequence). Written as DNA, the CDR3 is TGTGCCTGGAGGCGGGGAGAGACCCAGTACTTC. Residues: CAWRRGETQYF.

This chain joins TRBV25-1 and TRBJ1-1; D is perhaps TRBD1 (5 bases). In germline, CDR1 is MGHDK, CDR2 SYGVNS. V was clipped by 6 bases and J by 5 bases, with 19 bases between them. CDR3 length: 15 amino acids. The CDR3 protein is CASSPPRVEGTEAFF. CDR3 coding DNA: TGTGCCAGCAGCCCTCCGCGGGTGGAGGGGACTGAAGCTTTCTTT.

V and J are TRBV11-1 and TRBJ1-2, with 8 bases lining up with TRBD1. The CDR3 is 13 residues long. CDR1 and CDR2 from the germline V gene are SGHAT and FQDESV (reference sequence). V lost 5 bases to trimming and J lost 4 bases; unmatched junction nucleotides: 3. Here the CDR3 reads CASSEQGVYGYTF. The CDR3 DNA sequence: TGTGCCAGCAGCGAACAGGGGGTCTATGGCTACACCTTC.

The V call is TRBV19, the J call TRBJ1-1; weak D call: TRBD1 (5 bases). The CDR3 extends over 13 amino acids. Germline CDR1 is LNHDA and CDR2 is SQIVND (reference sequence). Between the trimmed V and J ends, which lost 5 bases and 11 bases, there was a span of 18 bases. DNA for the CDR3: TGTGCCAGTAGTTACGGACACCAAGGCCGGGCTTTCTTT. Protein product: CASSYGHQGRAFF.

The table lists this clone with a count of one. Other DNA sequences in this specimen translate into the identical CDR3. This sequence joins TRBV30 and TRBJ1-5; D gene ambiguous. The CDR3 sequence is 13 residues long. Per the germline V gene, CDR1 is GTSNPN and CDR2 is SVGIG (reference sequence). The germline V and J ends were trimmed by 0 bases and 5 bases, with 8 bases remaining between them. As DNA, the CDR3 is TGTGCCTGGAGTGTAAGAGGTGATCAGCCCCAGCATTTT. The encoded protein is CAWSVRGDQPQHF.

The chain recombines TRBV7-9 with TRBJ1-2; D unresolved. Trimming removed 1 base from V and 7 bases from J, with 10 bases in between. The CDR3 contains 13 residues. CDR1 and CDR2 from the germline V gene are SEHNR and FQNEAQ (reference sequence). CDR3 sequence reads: CASSLDGVAGYTF. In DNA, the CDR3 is TGTGCCAGCAGCTTAGACGGGGTTGCTGGCTACACCTTC.

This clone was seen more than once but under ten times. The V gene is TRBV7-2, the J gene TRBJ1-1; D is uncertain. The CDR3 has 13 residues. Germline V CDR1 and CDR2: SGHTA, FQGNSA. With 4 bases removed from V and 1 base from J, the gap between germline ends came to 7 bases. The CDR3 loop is CASSSYRNTEAFF. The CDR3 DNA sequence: TGTGCCAGCAGCTCTTACAGGAACACTGAAGCTTTCTTT.

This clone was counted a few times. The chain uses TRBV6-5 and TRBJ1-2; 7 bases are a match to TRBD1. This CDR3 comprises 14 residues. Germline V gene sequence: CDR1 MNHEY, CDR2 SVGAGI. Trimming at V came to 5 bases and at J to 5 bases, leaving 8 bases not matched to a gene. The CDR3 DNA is TGTGCCAGCAGTAAGGGGGCAAATCAGTATGGCTACACCTTC. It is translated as CASSKGANQYGYTF.

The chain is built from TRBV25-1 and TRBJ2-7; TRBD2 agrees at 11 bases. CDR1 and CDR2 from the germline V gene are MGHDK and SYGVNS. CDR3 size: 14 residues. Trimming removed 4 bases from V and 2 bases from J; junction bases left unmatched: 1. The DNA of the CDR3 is TGTGCCAGCAGTGTAGCGGGGGGGCCCTACGAGCAGTACTTC. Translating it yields CASSVAGGPYEQYF.

The CDR3 spells CASSPWTSGPYEQYF. The DNA for the CDR3 is TGTGCCAGCAGCCCCTGGACTAGCGGCCCCTACGAGCAGTACTTC. This sequence joins TRBV7-2 and TRBJ2-7; TRBD2 matches 10 bases. This CDR3 is built from 15 residues. J was trimmed by 2 bases and V by 5 bases; bases with no gene match: 6. The germline V gene has CDR1 SGHTA and CDR2 FQGNSA.

CDR3: CASSVAGSGDTDTQYF. Here the CDR3 DNA reads TGTGCCAGCAGCGTAGCTGGTAGCGGCGACACAGATACGCAGTATTTT. V gene TRBV9 combines with J gene TRBJ2-3; tentative D call: TRBD2 (6 bases). Germline lookup yields CDR1 SGDLS and CDR2 YYNGEE. CDR3 length: 16 residues. Trimming took 0 bases from V and 2 from J, leaving 13 bases between them.

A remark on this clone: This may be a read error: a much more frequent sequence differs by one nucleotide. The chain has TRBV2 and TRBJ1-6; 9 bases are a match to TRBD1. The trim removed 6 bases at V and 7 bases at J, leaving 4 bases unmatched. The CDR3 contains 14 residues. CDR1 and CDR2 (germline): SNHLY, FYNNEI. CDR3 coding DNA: TGTGCCAGCAGATCCGGGACAGGGAATTCACCCCTCCACTTT. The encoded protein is CASRSGTGNSPLHF.

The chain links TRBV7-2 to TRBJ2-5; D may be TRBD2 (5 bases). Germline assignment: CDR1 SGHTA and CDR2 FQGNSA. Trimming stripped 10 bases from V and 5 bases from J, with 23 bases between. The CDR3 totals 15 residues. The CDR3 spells CATSQGPSREETQYF. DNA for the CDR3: TGTGCCACTTCCCAAGGGCCGAGTAGGGAGGAGACCCAGTACTTC.